This passage covers 18 T cell receptor beta chains from one sample sequenced in a study of T cells after yellow fever vaccination. TCRdb independently ran MiXCR on the 5' RACE reads; one entry per CDR3 protein. The data contain a few hundred thousand distinct CDR3 sequences, around 9.3% of them singletons. The sample consisted of CD4+ T cells sorted from PBMCs, taken 5 days after the yellow fever booster vaccination. These receptor sequences come from a man aged 18 to 30 who received the YFV17D yellow fever vaccine.

This rearrangement joins TRBV19 to TRBJ1-1; D not certain. The CDR3 is 14 amino acids. V was clipped by 6 bases and J by 0 bases, with 11 bases between them. Germline V CDR1 and CDR2: LNHDA, SQIVND (reference sequence). The CDR3 sequence is CASRSFLMNTEAFF. CDR3 nucleotides: TGTGCCAGTAGGTCCTTCCTTATGAACACTGAAGCTTTCTTT. Complete variable domain (other parts from reference TRBV19 and TRBJ1-1): DGGITQSPKYLFRKEGQNVTLSCEQNLNHDAMYWYRQDPGQGLRLIYYSQIVNDFQKGDIAEGYSVSREKKESFPLTVTSAQKNPTAFYLCASRSFLMNTEAFFGQGTRLTVV.

This clonotype was observed a few times. The chain carries TRBV30 and TRBJ2-7, with a tentative D call TRBD2 (7 bases). The CDR3 has 17 residues. The V gene lost 2 bases and the J gene lost 4 bases, with 24 bases spanning the gap. Germline V gene sequence: CDR1 GTSNPN, CDR2 SVGIG (reference sequence). DNA of the CDR3: TGTGCCTGGAGTACGGGATGGACAGCAAGCGGGGTATACGAGCAGTACTTC. Amino acid sequence: CAWSTGWTASGVYEQYF.

On this clonotype itself: The junction and the germline gene differ at one end; a read error may be behind it. This chain links TRBV11-2 with TRBJ1-2; no definite D call. CDR3 length: 13 residues. Germline V gene lookup returns CDR1 SGHAT and CDR2 FQNNGV. The DNA of the CDR3 is TGTGCCAGCAGCCCGGGGAGGGAAAGTGGCTACCCCTTC. Protein sequence: CASSPGRESGYPF.

This clonotype was detected many times. The chain employs TRBV12-3 or TRBV12-4 and TRBJ1-5; D is perhaps TRBD1 (6 bases). The germline V and J ends were trimmed by 4 bases and 6 bases, with 25 bases remaining between them. The CDR3 length is 18 residues. CDR3 protein: CASSSIEVSGDYIQPQHF. CDR3 nucleotides: TGTGCCAGCAGTTCTATAGAGGTATCAGGGGATTATATTCAGCCCCAGCATTTT.

This chain joins TRBV5-1 and TRBJ2-2, with D perhaps assigned TRBD1 or TRBD2 (6 bases each). The CDR3 spans 17 residues. The V and J ends lost 0 bases and 5 bases respectively, with 17 bases between them. The V gene's germline CDR1 is SGHRS and CDR2 YFSETQ. The CDR3 loop is CASSLARGLVETGELFF. The CDR3 region has the DNA TGCGCCAGCAGCTTGGCCCGGGGGCTCGTCGAAACCGGGGAGCTGTTTTTT.

This clonotype was seen a few times. This CDR3 is CASSAGTGVTGELFF. As DNA, the CDR3 is TGCGCCAGCAGCGCCGGGACAGGGGTCACCGGGGAGCTGTTTTTT. The chain recombines TRBV5-1 with TRBJ2-2; TRBD1 aligns across 10 bases. This CDR3 has 15 residues. Trimming removed 4 bases from V and 4 bases from J; junction bases left unmatched: 4. The V gene's germline CDR1 is SGHRS and CDR2 YFSETQ.

To note about this clonotype: At one boundary the junction diverges from the germline segment, which might be a read error. The chain uses TRBV11-2 and TRBJ2-7; D possibly corresponds to TRBD1 (5 bases). This CDR3 is built from 13 residues. Germline V gene lookup returns CDR1 SGHAT and CDR2 FQNNGV. CDR3 sequence (DNA): TGTACCAGCAGCTTAGATAGGCAGGGAGAGCAGTACTTC. Amino acid sequence: CTSSLDRQGEQYF. Complete variable domain (other parts from reference TRBV11-2 and TRBJ2-7): EAGVAQSPRYKIIEKRQSVAFWCNPISGHATLYWYQQILGQGPKLLIQFQNNGVVDDSQLPKDRFSAERLKGVDSTLKIQPAKLEDSAVYLCTSSLDRQGEQYFGPGTRLTVT.

This chain joins TRBV4-1 and TRBJ1-1; D possibly corresponds to TRBD1 (6 bases). The CDR3 runs to 15 residues. Germline assignment: CDR1 MGHRA and CDR2 YSYEKL. V was cut by 4 bases and J by 1 base, with 13 bases left in between. The CDR3 region is CASSPPQTGNTEAFF. The CDR3 nucleotides are TGCGCCAGCAGCCCGCCACAGACAGGGAACACTGAAGCTTTCTTT.

The CDR3 reads CASSEAAGTEAFF. Here the CDR3 DNA reads TGTGCCAGCAGTGAAGCTGCGGGCACTGAAGCTTTCTTT. The J gene is TRBJ1-1, the V gene TRBV2; D gene uncertain. The CDR3 sequence is 13 residues long. The germline V gene has CDR1 SNHLY and CDR2 FYNNEI. V was clipped by 0 bases and J by 4 bases, with 6 bases between them.

This clonotype was observed a few times. CDR3 in amino acids: CASSYGTAGNTIYF. CDR3 DNA: TGTGCCAGCAGTTACGGTACTGCTGGAAACACCATATATTTT. V usage is TRBV6-6 and J usage is TRBJ1-3, with D uncertain. Per germline, CDR1 MNHNY and CDR2 SVGAGI (reference sequence). V lost 2 bases, J lost 2 bases, and 7 bases lay in between. This CDR3 is built from 14 residues.

This clonotype was picked up a small number of times. The chain carries TRBV11-2 and TRBJ2-2, with 7 bases lining up with TRBD2. Per germline, CDR1 SGHAT and CDR2 FQNNGV. The trim removed 1 base at V and 7 bases at J, leaving 9 bases unmatched. The CDR3 length is 16 residues. CDR3 sequence reads: CASSLGSQRGGGELFF. The CDR3 DNA is TGTGCCAGCAGCTTAGGGTCCCAGCGGGGTGGCGGGGAGCTGTTTTTT.

This clonotype was found a few times. The chain couples TRBV27 to TRBJ2-3, with TRBD2 matching over 8 bases. The junction had 15 bases not matched to a gene; V was cut back by 7 bases and J by 6 bases. The CDR3 covers 16 residues. In germline, CDR1 is MNHEY, CDR2 SMNVEV (reference sequence). The CDR3 spells CASNRMRGVLRDTQYF. The CDR3 bases are TGTGCCAGCAACCGAATGCGGGGGGTCCTTAGGGATACGCAGTATTTT.

This clonotype was detected many times. The gene calls are TRBV29-1 and TRBJ2-7; 8 bases map to TRBD1. CDR1 and CDR2 from the germline V gene are SQVTM and ANQGSEA. The trim removed 7 bases at V and 6 bases at J, leaving 11 bases unmatched. CDR3 length equals 13 residues. The DNA for the CDR3 is TGCAGCGCCTCCGGGACAGGCCTGGGCGAGCAGTACTTC. Protein product: CSASGTGLGEQYF.

The chain combines TRBV21-1 with TRBJ2-2; the table calls TRBD2, which could not be checked here. TRBV21-1 is a pseudogene segment. The CDR3 spans 17 residues. The CDR3 nucleotides are TGTGCCAGCAGCAGAGATCCCAGGGAGTATAGTGGCGGGGAGCTGTTTTTT. As protein: CASSRDPREYSGGELFF.

J is TRBJ1-3 and V is TRBV13; D possibly corresponds to TRBD1 (5 bases). This CDR3 is built from 16 residues. V gave up 5 bases and J gave up 0 bases, with 14 bases separating them. Germline CDR1 reads PRHDT; CDR2 reads FYEKMQ (reference sequence). The CDR3 DNA follows: TGTGCCAGCAGCCCCCGGGGACTGCCCTCTGGAAACACCATATATTTT. Translated: CASSPRGLPSGNTIYF. Full variable domain (outside the CDR3, taken from reference TRBV13 and TRBJ1-3): AAGVIQSPRHLIKEKRETATLKCYPIPRHDTVYWYQQGPGQDPQFLISFYEKMQSDKGSIPDRFSAQQFSDYHSELNMSSLELGDSALYFCASSPRGLPSGNTIYFGEGSWLTVV.

The table lists this clonotype with many counts. The rearrangement joins TRBV4-1 to TRBJ2-7, with 11 bases aligning to TRBD2. Per germline, CDR1 MGHRA and CDR2 YSYEKL. This CDR3 region has 16 residues. V lost 0 bases, J lost 2 bases, and 3 bases stayed unmatched. CDR3 nucleotides: TGCGCCAGCAGCCAAGAAGGACTAGCGGGCGCCTACGAGCAGTACGTC. Translated, it gives CASSQEGLAGAYEQYV.

This rearrangement joins TRBV11-2 to TRBJ1-1, with D uncertain. This CDR3 is 13 amino acids long. Germline loops: CDR1 SGHAT, CDR2 FQNNGV. The V end was cut by 0 bases, the J end by 5 bases, with 7 bases between. CDR3 sequence: CASSLEPPTEAFF. The CDR3 region has the DNA TGTGCCAGCAGCTTAGAACCTCCGACTGAAGCTTTCTTT.

This clonotype has only a few counts. The chain has TRBV2 and TRBJ1-2; D remains unclear. Germline CDR1 is SNHLY and CDR2 is FYNNEI. The CDR3 runs to 14 residues. V was cut by 7 bases and J by 1 base, with 13 bases left in between. As DNA, the CDR3 is TGTGCCAGCAAGGCCGCAGCGAATAACTATGGCTACACCTTC. Protein product: CASKAAANNYGYTF.